The rows below give T cell receptor beta chains drawn from one sample of a study of CD8 T cells in Susac syndrome. In TCRdb, the immunoSEQ multiplex PCR reads were re-called with MiXCR into one record per CDR3 protein. The profile shows around 150,000 distinct CDR3 sequences, about 95% of them singletons. Source material: CD8+ T cells from PBMCs. The receptors were gathered from a human donor with Susac syndrome. The CDR3 runs from the conserved cysteine through the conserved F or W. D genes are given only for firm matches. Size tells how often a clone was seen (once, few, many) or the class of an expanded clone, and some rows leave it out.

>-|-|TRBV5-6|TRBJ2-1
TGTGCCAGCAGCGAACCGGGACAAAGGATGAATGAGCAGTTCTTC
CASSEPGQRMNEQFF
>-|-|TRBV5-4|TRBJ2-5
TGTGCCAGCAGCTTGGACTCCGGGACTGGGTTCTTACAGTACTTC
CASSLDSGTGFLQYF
>-|-|TRBV29-1|TRBJ2-7
TGCAGCGTGAGGGGGGGGCACTCCTACGAGCAGTACTTC
CSVRGGHSYEQYF
>-|-|TRBV27|TRBJ1-2
TGTGCCAGCAGTTCGGGGGTAGGGTTGCGTGGCTACACCTTC
CASSSGVGLRGYTF
>-|-|TRBV9|TRBJ1-2
TGTGCCAGCAGCGTAGTAGAACAGGGATCGATCTATGGCTACACCTTC
CASSVVEQGSIYGYTF
>-|once|TRBV3-1|TRBJ2-1
TGTGCCAGCAGCCAAGGTTCCTACGATGAGCAGTTCTTC
CASSQGSYDEQFF
>-|-|TRBV6-5|TRBJ2-2
TGTGCCAGCAGTTACGGAATGGGGGAAAACACCGGGGAGCTGTTTTTT
CASSYGMGENTGELFF
>TRBD2|-|TRBV4-1|TRBJ2-5
TGCGCCAGCAGCCTGCCGACTAGCGGACGGGAGACCCAGTACTTC
CASSLPTSGRETQYF
>-|-|TRBV28|TRBJ2-7
TGTGCCAGCAGAATCCAGACAGGCTACGAGCAGTACTTC
CASRIQTGYEQYF
>TRBD1|-|TRBV13|TRBJ2-1
TGTGCCAGCAGCCTACGGACAGGTCTCCATGAGCAGTTCTTC
CASSLRTGLHEQFF
>TRBD1|once|TRBV7-8|TRBJ2-7
TGTGCCAGCAGCTTAGCGGACAGGGCCTACGAGCAGTACTTC
CASSLADRAYEQYF
>TRBD1|-|TRBV28|TRBJ1-5
TGTGCCAGCAGTGTACAACAGGGGATTCAGCCCCAGCATTTT
CASSVQQGIQPQHF
>-|-|TRBV5-1|TRBJ2-7
TGCGCCAGCAGCTTGGATCGGGACATACCCTCCTACGAGCAGTACTTC
CASSLDRDIPSYEQYF
>TRBD1|-|TRBV5-1|TRBJ2-1
TGCGCCAGCATCGGGACAGTCAATGAGCAGTTCTTC
CASIGTVNEQFF
>TRBD1|-|TRBV19|TRBJ2-1
TGTGCCAGTAGTATGGGCAGGGGGTACAATGAGCAGTTCTTC
CASSMGRGYNEQFF
>-|-|TRBV7-9|TRBJ1-2
TGTGCCAGCAGCTTGGGAATTGATGGCTACACCTTC
CASSLGIDGYTF
>-|-|TRBV5-6|TRBJ1-1
TGTGCCAGCAGCTTGGCGGCAGGGATGAACACTGAAGCTTTCTTT
CASSLAAGMNTEAFF
>-|once|TRBV6-5|TRBJ2-4
TGTGCCACTTCGGTTGTAGCCAAAAACATTCAGTACTTC
CATSVVAKNIQYF